This T cell receptor (beta chain) was identified in a study of T cell repertoires in cytomegalovirus infection. Points from the study as a whole: Predominance within the ex vivo response was attributable to HLA-C-restricted CMV-specific TCR beta clonotypes.

Germline trimming cut 4 bases from V and 2 bases from J; bases unmatched to any gene: 4. The CDR3 length is 16 residues. Germline CDR1 LNHDA, CDR2 SQIVND (reference sequence). TCRdb independently ran MiXCR on the reads; one entry per CDR3 protein. The profile shows hundreds of thousands of distinct CDR3 sequences, approximately 25% of them singletons. There are many counts of this clonotype. Its matching antigen is unknown. The clonotype comes from a human donor in good health (CMV status not recorded). Some clones in this sample may be carry-over from other donors' samples. The chain has TRBV19 and TRBJ2-1; TRBD2 agrees at 11 bases. Sequenced input: CD8+ T cells from PBMCs. The CDR3 loop reads CASSRTSGGAYNEQFF. The CDR3 coding sequence is TGTGCCAGTAGTAGAACTAGCGGGGGAGCCTACAATGAGCAGTTCTTC.